The 14 T cell receptor beta chains listed next were all sequenced from one sample in a study of cytomegalovirus exposure and HLA in healthy donors. PCR used 60 Vbeta primers and 13 Jbeta primers. Clones were read by immunoSEQ multiplex PCR, and TCRdb kept only the in-frame ones, dropping some. This table has some 150,000 clones, roughly 78% appearing once. Sample: PBMCs. The receptors originated from a man aged 40-49 years in good health and CMV-seronegative.

V gene TRBV6-6 combines with J gene TRBJ2-2; no reliable D call. V lost 7 bases and J 2 bases, leaving 11 bases between the germline ends. Germline V CDR1 and CDR2: MNHNY, SVGAGI (reference sequence). This CDR3 is 14 amino acids long. The CDR3 coding sequence is TGTGCCAGCAATCGCGGAGCTAACACCGGGGAGCTGTTTTTT. This encodes CASNRGANTGELFF.

The CDR3 DNA reads TGCGCCAGTAGGGCTAGCGGTGCAGAGACCCAGTACTTC. Protein product: CASRASGAETQYF. The J gene is TRBJ2-5, the V gene TRBV5-1; TRBD2 matches at 7 bases. The length of the CDR3 is 13 residues. CDR1 is SGHRS and CDR2 is YFSETQ in the germline V gene. J lost 4 bases, V lost 8 bases, and 8 bases had no gene match.

The chain has TRBV4-1 and TRBJ1-2; the match to TRBD1 covers 7 bases. Germline V gene data show CDR1 as MGHRA and CDR2 as YSYEKL. This CDR3 spans 13 amino acids. Trimming cost V 0 bases and J 8 bases; bases outside gene matches: 3. The CDR3 DNA follows: TGCGCCAGCAGCCAAGACCCGACAGGGGGCTACACCTTC. As protein: CASSQDPTGGYTF.

The chain is built from TRBV1 and TRBJ2-7; TRBD2 was called by the table and not checked on the DNA. TRBV1 is an annotated pseudogene. CDR3 size: 15 residues. The CDR3 reads CTSSHRDSLIYEQYF. As DNA, the CDR3 is TGCACCAGCAGCCATCGCGACTCCTTAATATACGAGCAGTACTTC.

The CDR3 reads CAIDTRVYGYTF. As DNA, the CDR3 is TGTGCCATCGACACCAGGGTTTACGGCTACACCTTC. The rearrangement joins TRBV28 to TRBJ1-2, with D perhaps TRBD1 (5 bases). The CDR3 covers 12 residues. V was pared by 10 bases and J by 8 bases, with 17 bases between. The germline V gene encodes CDR1 MDHEN and CDR2 SYDVKM.

This clone was found a few times. The J gene is TRBJ2-1, the V gene TRBV18; 8 positions agree with TRBD1. Trimming took 0 bases from V and 7 from J; bases not matched to a gene: 5. Germline V lookup: CDR1 KGHSH, CDR2 LQKENI. The CDR3 extends over 15 amino acids. The CDR3 region is CASSPPSRQGNEQFF. Here the CDR3 DNA reads TGTGCCAGCTCACCACCGAGTCGACAGGGGAATGAGCAGTTCTTC.

On this clone itself: The junction shows a germline mismatch at one end, possibly a read error. The rearrangement links TRBV19 to TRBJ2-6; D perhaps matches TRBD1 (6 bases). CDR1 and CDR2 (germline): LNHDA, SQIVND (reference sequence). The CDR3 extends over 16 amino acids. The CDR3: CASSRNRASGANGLTF. The CDR3 region has the DNA TGTGCCAGTAGTCGGAACAGGGCCTCTGGGGCCAACGGCCTGACTTTC.

The gene calls are TRBV2 and TRBJ2-3; D is perhaps TRBD2 (6 bases). The CDR3 length is 14 residues. CDR1 SNHLY and CDR2 FYNNEI come from the germline V gene. Trimming removed 9 bases at V and 1 base at J, with 14 bases between. The CDR3 spells CASRERARTDTQYF. CDR3 bases: TGTGCCAGTCGAGAGCGGGCCCGCACAGATACGCAGTATTTT. Variable domain in full (rest from reference TRBV2 and TRBJ2-3): EPEVTQTPSHQVTQMGQEVILRCVPISNHLYFYWYRQILGQKVEFLVSFYNNEISEKSEIFDDQFSVERPDGSNFTLKIRSTKLEDSAMYFCASRERARTDTQYFGPGTRLTVL.

The gene calls are TRBV5-1 and TRBJ2-7, with D possibly being TRBD1 (6 bases). CDR3 length: 14 amino acids. The V end lost 0 bases, the J end lost 0 bases, and 7 bases lay between the germline ends. Per the germline V gene, CDR1 is SGHRS and CDR2 is YFSETQ. DNA of the CDR3: TGCGCCAGCAGCTTGGGACAGGTCTCCTACGAGCAGTACTTC. Its translation: CASSLGQVSYEQYF.

V and J are TRBV6-1 and TRBJ2-1; D ambiguous. Germline V gene sequence: CDR1 MNHNS, CDR2 SASEGT. CDR3 size: 14 residues. V was clipped by 7 bases and J by 5 bases, with 15 bases between them. This CDR3 reads CASTQSVSNNEQFF. The CDR3 DNA reads as TGTGCCAGCACCCAGAGCGTCTCAAACAATGAGCAGTTCTTC.

This clone was seen a few times. The chain joins TRBV7-2 to TRBJ2-7; D possibly corresponds to TRBD2 (6 bases). CDR1 and CDR2 from the germline V gene are SGHTA and FQGNSA. The CDR3 is 15 residues long. With 1 base removed from V and 0 bases from J, the gap between germline ends came to 10 bases. In DNA, the CDR3 is TGTGCCAGCAGCTTAGTTCAGGGACTCTCCTACGAGCAGTACTTC. Translating it yields CASSLVQGLSYEQYF.

The rearrangement links TRBV5-1 to TRBJ2-1, with TRBD2 identical over 7 bases. Germline V gene data show CDR1 as SGHRS and CDR2 as YFSETQ. The CDR3 loop spans 15 amino acids. V shed 4 bases, J shed 5 bases, and the junction held 9 bases outside the gene matches. The CDR3 here is CASSRELAGHNEQFF. CDR3 coding DNA: TGCGCCAGCAGCCGGGAGTTAGCGGGCCACAATGAGCAGTTCTTC.

The rearrangement joins TRBV2 to TRBJ2-3; D call uncertain. Germline V gene data show CDR1 as SNHLY and CDR2 as FYNNEI. The ends were cut back, 0 bases at V and 1 base at J, with 8 bases in the middle. This CDR3 has 15 residues. For the CDR3, the DNA is TGTGCCAGCAGTGAAGCGCTTTCAGGCACAGATACGCAGTATTTT. Protein product: CASSEALSGTDTQYF.

The V call is TRBV6-1, the J call TRBJ1-1; the D gene is possibly TRBD1 (5 bases). CDR1 is MNHNS, CDR2 SASEGT, per germline. V was clipped by 2 bases and J by 2 bases, with 12 bases between them. The CDR3 totals 15 residues. The CDR3 spells CASSEFIGGNTEAFF. The CDR3 nucleotides read TGTGCCAGCAGTGAATTTATCGGGGGAAACACTGAAGCTTTCTTT.